Each of the 23 T cell receptor gamma chains below was sequenced from the same sample in a study of Vδ1+ human thymocytes. Their antigen targets remain unknown. Study-wide results and limits: Highly polyclonal TRG and TRD repertoires with Gaussian CDR3 length distributions appeared in thymus.

Extracted RNA was reverse transcribed into cDNA. Multiplex PCR used pooled V-gene forward primers and a constant-region reverse primer to amplify CDR3s. TCRdb re-called clones from the multiplex PCR reads via CATT. Seen here are 30,000 to 45,000 gamma-chain clones, just over 20% observed once, and the top ten hold roughly 2%. The sample taken for sequencing was Vdelta1+ gamma-delta thymocytes from the thymus. As to subset: FACS-sorted CD3+ TCRalphabeta- TCRVdelta1+ TCRVdelta2- thymocytes. All receptors derive from a girl under three years old who had congenital heart surgery.

This clone came up a few times. The chain recombines TRGV4 with TRGJ1 or TRGJ2. V was clipped by 9 bases and J by 7 bases; unmatched bases: 12. CDR3 length: 12 amino acids. Germline lookup yields CDR1 EGSTGY and CDR2 YDSYTSSV. The CDR3 nucleotides are TGTGCCACCGGTGATGGGGGGTATAAGAAACTCTTT. It translates to CATGDGGYKKLF.

This rearrangement joins TRGV9 to TRGJ1 or TRGJ2. Germline CDR1 GITISATS, CDR2 ISYDGTV (reference sequence). V shed 3 bases, J shed 6 bases, and the junction held 14 bases outside the gene matches. The CDR3 is 15 residues long. In DNA, the CDR3 is TGTGCCTTGTGGGAGCCCGCTACCCTTAGTTATAAGAAACTCTTT. Translated: CALWEPATLSYKKLF.

This chain links TRGV2 with TRGJ1 or TRGJ2. Germline V gene sequence: CDR1 EGSNGY, CDR2 YDSYNSKV. The CDR3 sequence is 16 residues long. Unmatched junction bases numbered 8, after V lost 0 bases and J lost 0 bases. The CDR3 sequence is CATWDGLRTNYYKKLF. CDR3 nucleotides: TGTGCCACCTGGGACGGGCTTCGAACGAATTATTATAAGAAACTCTTT.

The gene calls are TRGV9 and TRGJ1 or TRGJ2. The CDR3 sequence is 13 residues long. Germline CDR1 is GITISATS and CDR2 is ISYDGTV (reference sequence). Trimming removed 3 bases from V and 8 bases from J; junction bases left unmatched: 10. DNA for the CDR3: TGTGCCTTGTGGGAGCCCCGATTGGATAAGAAACTCTTT. Protein product: CALWEPRLDKKLF.

There are a few counts of this clone. This rearrangement joins TRGV2 to TRGJ1 or TRGJ2. The length of the CDR3 is 15 residues. J gave up 3 bases and V 1 base, and 9 bases lay outside the gene matches. CDR1 is EGSNGY and CDR2 is YDSYNSKV in the germline V gene. CDR3 sequence: CATWDGAGSYYKKLF. The CDR3 DNA sequence: TGTGCCACCTGGGACGGTGCCGGTAGTTATTATAAGAAACTCTTT.

The J gene is TRGJ1 or TRGJ2, the V gene TRGV9. The CDR3 is 11 residues long. The V and J ends lost 5 bases and 9 bases, in that order; junction bases with no gene match: 7. Germline V gene data show CDR1 as GITISATS and CDR2 as ISYDGTV (reference sequence). The chain's CDR3 is CALWGPFKKLF. The CDR3, as DNA: TGTGCCTTGTGGGGGCCATTTAAGAAACTCTTT.

This clone came up a few times. This rearrangement joins TRGV8 to TRGJ1 or TRGJ2. Germline loops: CDR1 VENAVY, CDR2 YDSYNSRV. Unmatched junction bases numbered 18, after V lost 4 bases and J lost 12 bases. This CDR3 contains 14 residues. For the CDR3, the DNA is TGTGCCACCTGGGACTCCAATGAATATGTCTGGAAACTCTTT. Amino acids: CATWDSNEYVWKLF.

This clone was counted between two and nine times. Additional DNA sequences in this sample encode the identical CDR3. The rearrangement joins TRGV2 to TRGJ1 or TRGJ2. CDR1 is EGSNGY and CDR2 is YDSYNSKV in the germline V gene. V lost 0 bases to trimming and J lost 3 bases; unmatched junction nucleotides: 8. CDR3 size: 15 residues. CDR3 sequence (DNA): TGTGCCACCTGGGACGGGCCCCCTTTTTATTATAAGAAACTCTTT. Amino acids: CATWDGPPFYYKKLF.

This clone was counted only a few times. The V call is TRGV2, the J call TRGJ1 or TRGJ2. This CDR3 is built from 14 residues. Looked up from germline, CDR1 is EGSNGY and CDR2 is YDSYNSKV. Trimming removed 4 bases from V and 4 bases from J; junction bases left unmatched: 10. CDR3 in amino acids: CATWEDSKYYKKLF. CDR3 DNA sequence: TGTGCCACCTGGGAAGACTCAAAATATTATAAGAAACTCTTT.

A few counts support this clone. The V call is TRGV2, the J call TRGJ1 or TRGJ2. J lost 16 bases, V lost 0 bases, and 9 bases had no gene match. The CDR3 sequence is 11 residues long. Germline CDR1 is EGSNGY and CDR2 is YDSYNSKV. The CDR3 region has the DNA TGTGCCACCTGGGACGGGCGGGGCGTCCTCTTT. Its translation is CATWDGRGVLF.

There are many counts of this clone. The same CDR3 arises from other DNA sequences in this sample as well. V gene TRGV8 combines with J gene TRGJP2. V was clipped by 4 bases and J by 0 bases; unmatched bases: 2. Germline-derived CDR1 and CDR2 are VENAVY and YDSYNSRV. The CDR3 is 14 amino acids. In DNA, the CDR3 is TGTGCCACCTGGGACTATAGTAGTGATTGGATCAAGACGTTT. This translates into CATWDYSSDWIKTF.

This chain uses TRGV9 with TRGJ1 or TRGJ2. The CDR3 runs to 17 residues. Germline trimming cut 3 bases from V and 6 bases from J; bases unmatched to any gene: 20. CDR1 and CDR2 from the germline V gene are GITISATS and ISYDGTV (reference sequence). CDR3 bases: TGTGCCTTGTGGGAGAGTTTGGTATCGGTTGTTAGTTATAAGAAACTCTTT. It yields the protein CALWESLVSVVSYKKLF.

As to this clone: Other DNA sequences of this sample code for an identical CDR3. The chain is built from TRGV8 and TRGJ1 or TRGJ2. Germline V gene data show CDR1 as VENAVY and CDR2 as YDSYNSRV. The length of the CDR3 is 12 residues. V dropped 6 bases and J dropped 2; count of bases not matched to a gene: 4. The CDR3 nucleotides read TGTGCCACCTGGACACATTATTATAAGAAACTCTTT. Translating it yields CATWTHYYKKLF.

The chain couples TRGV9 to TRGJ1 or TRGJ2. Germline values: CDR1 GITISATS, CDR2 ISYDGTV (reference sequence). CDR3 size: 14 residues. V gave up 0 bases and J gave up 3 bases; unmatched junction bases: 5. CDR3 sequence: CALWEVQCYYKKLF. The CDR3 DNA reads as TGTGCCTTGTGGGAGGTGCAGTGTTATTATAAGAAACTCTTT.

As concerns this clone: The junction does not match germline at one end; this may be a read error. The rearrangement uses TRGV9 and TRGJ1 or TRGJ2. The germline CDR1 and CDR2 sequences are GITISATS and ISYDGTV (reference sequence). The CDR3 is 14 residues long. Here the CDR3 DNA reads TGTGCCTTGTGGGAGGTGCATCCTTGTTATAAGACACTCTTT. Residues: CALWEVHPCYKTLF.

This clone was recorded a few times. The same CDR3 is also encoded by other DNA sequences in this sample. This chain connects TRGV4 to TRGJ1 or TRGJ2. J gave up 2 bases and V 1 base, and 5 bases lay outside the gene matches. The germline V gene has CDR1 EGSTGY and CDR2 YDSYTSSV. This CDR3 has 14 residues. The CDR3 loop reads CATWDGPHYYKKLF. CDR3 nucleotide sequence: TGTGCCACCTGGGATGGTCCCCATTATTATAAGAAACTCTTT.

In its sample, this clone was seen a few times. In the same sample, other DNA sequences code for this CDR3. The chain uses TRGV8 and TRGJ1 or TRGJ2. V was pared by 0 bases and J by 5 bases, with 4 bases of the junction left unmatched. Germline CDR1 VENAVY, CDR2 YDSYNSRV. This CDR3 is built from 13 residues. The CDR3 region is CATWDRLHYKKLF. Here the CDR3 DNA reads TGTGCCACCTGGGATAGGCTGCATTATAAGAAACTCTTT.

The genes are TRGV5 and TRGJ1 or TRGJ2. Trimming took 0 bases from V and 2 from J; bases not matched to a gene: 13. The germline V gene encodes CDR1 VINAFY and CDR2 YDVSNSKD. The CDR3 sequence is 17 residues long. CDR3 in amino acids: CATWDRRKMGYYYKKLF. The CDR3 DNA sequence: TGTGCCACCTGGGACAGGCGGAAAATGGGTTATTATTATAAGAAACTCTTT.

In its sample, this clone was seen a few times. The rearrangement joins TRGV2 to TRGJP2. The CDR3 runs 13 residues. The trim removed 6 bases at V and 5 bases at J, leaving 6 bases unmatched. Germline V gene lookup returns CDR1 EGSNGY and CDR2 YDSYNSKV. CDR3 sequence: CATWFGSDWIKTF. The CDR3 nucleotides are TGTGCCACCTGGTTCGGGAGTGATTGGATCAAGACGTTT.

This clone is deemed medium-sized. Other nucleotide sequences in the sample specify the same CDR3. The chain recombines TRGV4 with TRGJ1 or TRGJ2. The CDR3 spans 11 residues. V trimming: 0 bases; J trimming: 9 bases; junction bases outside the gene matches: 2. Per the germline V gene, CDR1 is EGSTGY and CDR2 is YDSYTSSV. CDR3 bases: TGTGCCACCTGGGATGGGCTTAAGAAACTCTTT. Translating gives CATWDGLKKLF.

Turning to this clone: One end of the junction is discordant with germline, which a read error may explain. The V gene is TRGV4, the J gene TRGJ1 or TRGJ2. The CDR3 runs to 13 residues. CDR1 and CDR2 (germline): EGSTGY, YDSYTSSV. This chain's CDR3 is CATWDLTYYKKLF. In nucleotides, the CDR3 is TGTGCCACCTGGGATCTTACTTATTATAAGAAACTCTTC.

This chain connects TRGV2 to TRGJ1 or TRGJ2. Germline CDR1 is EGSNGY and CDR2 is YDSYNSKV. The CDR3 spans 14 residues. Trimming removed 0 bases from V and 7 bases from J; junction bases left unmatched: 9. CDR3 bases: TGTGCCACCTGGGACGGGCTGAGTCGCTATAAGAAACTCTTT. Amino acid sequence: CATWDGLSRYKKLF.

J is TRGJ1 or TRGJ2 and V is TRGV5. V trimming: 4 bases; J trimming: 1 base; junction bases outside the gene matches: 4. Germline V lookup: CDR1 VINAFY, CDR2 YDVSNSKD. The CDR3 spans 13 residues. The CDR3 loop is CATWEVNYYKKLF. In nucleotides, the CDR3 is TGTGCCACCTGGGAGGTAAATTATTATAAGAAACTCTTT.